This T cell receptor beta chain comes out of a study of T cells in localized non-small cell lung cancer. This CDR3 region has 19 residues. Germline values: CDR1 SGHNT, CDR2 YYREEE (reference sequence). The V and J ends lost 3 bases and 0 bases, in that order; junction bases with no gene match: 12. Findings of the study overall: Compared with tumor, uninvolved adjacent lung displayed greater T cell clonality, ranking highest overall. Across samples, adjacent lung featured a median roughly 60 of the top 100 tumor clones.

With respect to this clone: Its antigen is currently unknown.

Only in-frame clones appear in the TCRdb table, and some are missing; sequencing was by immunoSEQ multiplex PCR. The sample includes tens of thousands of clones, less than 85% of them seen just once. The genes are TRBV5-4 and TRBJ2-2; TRBD2 matches 9 bases. The clonotype originates from an older female donor with stage I lung adenocarcinoma. The sample here was peripheral blood, taken before any cancer treatment. CDR3 sequence: CASSSHNALAGANTGELFF. CDR3 nucleotides: TGTGCCAGCAGCTCCCATAACGCCTTAGCGGGGGCGAACACCGGGGAGCTGTTTTTT.